This TCR beta chain was sequenced for a study of OX40 agonist ivuxolimab in advanced cancers. Some background on the complete study: The costimulatory receptor OX40 (CD134) was targeted by ivuxolimab, a fully human IgG2 agonistic monoclonal antibody. Three dose-escalation patients achieved partial responses, one with hepatocellular carcinoma and two with cutaneous melanoma. The point of sequencing TCRbeta in the periphery was to test whether ivuxolimab changed TCR sequence diversity and drove clonal T-cell expansion. The paper reports the monotherapy dose-escalation portion (N ≈ 50 patients) of the phase I ivuxolimab trial. Intravenous ivuxolimab was administered to patients every 2 weeks at six dose levels: 0.01, 0.1, 0.3, 1.5, 3 and 10 mg/kg. A male proportion of around 80% and a mean age of 60 years, ranging from 23 to 79, were recorded for the dose-escalation cohort. Of the approximately 54 patients in dose escalation, about 20 had hepatocellular carcinoma, about 15 had melanoma, 9 had renal cell carcinoma and 9 had head and neck cancer. Patients were allowed to have had prior anti-PD-1, anti-PD-L1 or anti-CTLA-4 therapy, and approximately 43% of the dose-escalation patients had previously received checkpoint inhibitors. General conclusions and limits of the study: In partial responders in the 0.1-3.0 mg/kg groups, normalized peripheral clonal expansion was found to be among the lowest, especially among CD8+ T cells. The antigen specificity of the peripheral T cells that underwent clonal expansion was not determined. Low levels of normalized T-cell clonal expansion were also seen in some nonresponding patients. At doses from 0.1 to 3.0 mg/kg, clonal expansion was seen in both CD4+ and CD8+ blood T cells between baseline and week 6. After ivuxolimab, expanded clones were on average more numerous among CD8+ T cells than among CD4+ T cells.

Genomic DNA was isolated from the sorted cells so that the TCRbeta CDR3 region could be sequenced. The immunoSEQ Assay was used for sequencing of TCRbeta CDR3 regions. TCRdb took over this immuneACCESS table, retaining in-frame rearrangements with V and J assigned. Such tables are incomplete; in checked studies, under half of the missing clones stem from an unresolved V gene, and the remainder is unexplained. The table for this sample lists around 90,000 clones; around 87% of them were counted only once. The ten largest make up around 4.5% of the sample. The trial excluded patients who had a history of autoimmune disease or who were on systemic immunosuppression. Peripheral blood for TCR sequencing was collected from all dose cohorts at baseline, on cycle 4 day 1, and on cycle 7 day 1. The samples were taken from a phase I, first-in-human, multicenter, open-label dose-escalation trial of ivuxolimab. The trial enrolled adults with locally advanced or metastatic head and neck squamous cell, hepatocellular, melanoma or renal cell carcinoma. CD4+ and CD8+ T cells were sorted separately from peripheral blood before TCR sequencing.

CDR1 and CDR2 are drawn from the germline V gene (reference sequence): SEHNR, FQNEAQ. V and J are truncated by 5 bases and 7 bases respectively, leaving an intervening sequence of 15 bases. The CDR3 numbers 14 residues from cysteine through phenylalanine. This entry keeps only the CDR3 DNA: 42 bases, framed from base 1. Details on this clone: Its antigen has not been determined. Per-base quality was not reported, and no clone a single base away is much larger than it.

Recombination connected TRBV7-9 to TRBJ2-1; a weak D assignment points to TRBD1 (6 bases agree). The sequence derives from an adult with an advanced solid tumor such as melanoma, head and neck, liver or kidney cancer. Source: CD4+ or CD8+ T cells sorted from blood, taken in a trial of the OX40 agonist ivuxolimab. In nucleotide form, the sequence is TGTGCCAGCAGCCTAGGGGACAAAAGGAATGAGCAGTTCTTC. This gives the protein CASSLGDKRNEQFF.